Listed here are 5 T cell receptor beta chains from one sample, sequenced in a study of cytomegalovirus exposure and HLA in healthy donors. 60 Vbeta and 13 Jbeta primers were used in PCR. TCRdb keeps only in-frame clones here, not all; method: immunoSEQ multiplex PCR. The sample lists 84,000 or so clones, around 85% occurring once. Material: PBMCs. Receptors originate from a woman aged 50 to 60 in good health and CMV-seronegative.

The chain links TRBV9 to TRBJ1-1; tentatively, D is TRBD1 (6 bases). Germline V gives CDR1 SGDLS, CDR2 YYNGEE. The CDR3 covers 14 residues. Trimming stripped 2 bases from V and 5 bases from J, with 13 bases between. CDR3 coding DNA: TGTGCCAGCAGCGTCGGGGACACGGGGACTGAAGCTTTCTTT. This translates into CASSVGDTGTEAFF. Combining the CDR3 with reference TRBV9 and TRBJ1-1 gives the whole variable domain DSGVTQTPKHLITATGQRVTLRCSPRSGDLSVYWYQQSLDQGLQFLIQYYNGEERAKGNILERFSAQQFPDLHSELNLSSLELGDSALYFCASSVGDTGTEAFFGQGTRLTVV.

This rearrangement joins TRBV2 to TRBJ2-5; D gene unclear. CDR3 length: 12 amino acids. Germline loops: CDR1 SNHLY, CDR2 FYNNEI. V was cut by 6 bases and J by 1 base, with 6 bases left in between. The CDR3 DNA sequence: TGTGCCAGCAGCTCCTTCCAAGAGACCCAGTACTTC. Protein product: CASSSFQETQYF.

CDR3 nucleotides: TGTGCCAGCTCACCAAGCACAGCTAACTATGGCTACACCTTC. Translation gives CASSPSTANYGYTF. The chain combines TRBV18 with TRBJ1-2; D is uncertain. V lost 2 bases and J 0 bases, leaving 7 bases between the germline ends. The CDR3 consists of 14 residues. CDR1 is KGHSH, CDR2 LQKENI, per germline.

This clone turned up a few times. The chain uses TRBV5-1 and TRBJ2-5; 7 bases fit TRBD2. Germline values: CDR1 SGHRS, CDR2 YFSETQ. The J segment lost 3 bases and the V segment lost 0 bases, leaving 14 bases of the junction unmatched. This CDR3 contains 18 residues. CDR3 amino acids: CASSLGVLAGDFKETQYF. In DNA form, the CDR3 reads TGCGCCAGCAGCTTGGGTGTCCTCGCGGGGGACTTTAAAGAGACCCAGTACTTC.

The chain combines TRBV14 with TRBJ2-7; possibly TRBD2 for D (7 bases). Trimming stripped 4 bases from V and 0 bases from J, with 16 bases between. The germline V gene encodes CDR1 SGHDN and CDR2 FVKESK. The CDR3 loop spans 16 amino acids. CDR3 sequence: CASSRRGGSPSYEQYF. The DNA for the CDR3 is TGTGCCAGCAGCCGCCGCGGGGGCAGCCCCTCCTACGAGCAGTACTTC.